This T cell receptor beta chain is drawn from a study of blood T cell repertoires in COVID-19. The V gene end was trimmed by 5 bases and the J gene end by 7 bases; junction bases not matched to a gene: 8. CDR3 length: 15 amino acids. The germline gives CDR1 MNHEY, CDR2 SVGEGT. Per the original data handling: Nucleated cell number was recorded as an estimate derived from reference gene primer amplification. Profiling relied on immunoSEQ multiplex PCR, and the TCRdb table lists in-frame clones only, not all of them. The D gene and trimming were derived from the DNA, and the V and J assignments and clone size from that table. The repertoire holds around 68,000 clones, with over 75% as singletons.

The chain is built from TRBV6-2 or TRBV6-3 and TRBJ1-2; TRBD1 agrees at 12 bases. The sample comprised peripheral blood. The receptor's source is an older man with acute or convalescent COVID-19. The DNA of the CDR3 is TGTGCCAGCAGTATACCGGGACAGGGGGCGTTTGGCTACACCTTC. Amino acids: CASSIPGQGAFGYTF.